This T cell receptor (beta chain) was recorded in a study of CD8 T cells in ankylosing spondylitis. Note on this clonotype: Its antigen is as yet unknown.

Trimming removed 9 bases from V and 6 bases from J; junction bases left unmatched: 16. The germline CDR1 and CDR2 sequences are MGHDK and SYGVNS. The CDR3 runs 17 residues. Regarding the study as a whole: It appeared that ankylosing spondylitis blood was characterized by a TCR beta motif of several highly homologous variants.

MiXCR, applied by TCRdb to the 5' RACE reads, yields one record per CDR3 protein. The table has some 130,000 distinct CDR3 sequences, over 7% seen once. Input material: blood, either unsorted or a sorted T cell fraction (not recorded which). The rearrangement joins TRBV25-1 to TRBJ2-1; 11 bases line up with TRBD2. This TCR came from a male donor with ankylosing spondylitis or in good health (not recorded which). The CDR3 region is CASGRGVTSGKSNEQFF. The DNA for the CDR3 is TGTGCCAGTGGGAGAGGAGTGACTAGCGGGAAGTCCAATGAGCAGTTCTTC.